These 23 T cell receptor beta chains came from one sample sequenced in a study of blood T cells in healthy people across ages. For the second PCR, which ran for about 7 to 11 cycles, a sample-barcoded 5' primer and a J-beta primer mix were used. TCRdb recomputed calls from the 5' RACE reads with MiXCR, one row per CDR3 protein. The sample consists of roughly 1.9 million distinct CDR3 sequences, around 40% of them appearing once. Material: blood. All receptors come from a human donor in good health.

The rearrangement joins TRBV20-1 to TRBJ2-3, with D possibly being TRBD2 (6 bases). The CDR3 has 15 residues. Trimming cost V 4 bases and J 5 bases, with 19 bases left between them. Germline-derived CDR1 and CDR2 are DFQATT and SNEGSKA (reference sequence). DNA of the CDR3: TGCAGTGCTAAACGGGACTCTTGGATGGGAGATACGCAGTATTTT. Its protein product is CSAKRDSWMGDTQYF.

In its sample, this clonotype was seen many times. The CDR3 nucleotides are TGTGCCAGCAGCTTAGAAACCGGGGCCTACGAGCAGTACTTC. Protein sequence: CASSLETGAYEQYF. V gene TRBV7-2 combines with J gene TRBJ2-7, with TRBD2 as a possible D gene (5 bases). The CDR3 runs 14 residues. The V end lost 1 base, the J end lost 2 bases, and 9 bases lay between the germline ends. CDR1 SGHTA and CDR2 FQGNSA come from the germline V gene.

This chain joins TRBV7-9 and TRBJ2-7; 9 positions agree with TRBD2. CDR3 length equals 15 residues. Germline V lookup: CDR1 SEHNR, CDR2 FQNEAQ (reference sequence). After removal of 6 bases from V and 3 bases from J, the junction contained 9 bases not matched to a gene. The CDR3: CASSHSGGTIYEQYF. CDR3 sequence (DNA): TGTGCCAGCAGTCACAGCGGGGGGACCATCTACGAGCAGTACTTC.

The chain carries TRBV29-1 and TRBJ2-5; TRBD2 aligns across 9 bases. Trimming took 1 base from V and 11 from J; bases not matched to a gene: 11. Germline V lookup: CDR1 SQVTM, CDR2 ANQGSEA. The CDR3 is 14 residues long. CDR3 sequence: CSVEASGTPGEQYF. Here the CDR3 DNA reads TGCAGCGTTGAAGCTAGCGGGACCCCGGGTGAGCAGTACTTC.

The V call is TRBV6-1, the J call TRBJ2-6, with 9 bases aligning to TRBD1. Germline V CDR1 and CDR2: MNHNS, SASEGT. V was clipped by 6 bases and J by 3 bases; unmatched bases: 15. The CDR3 has 19 amino acids. As DNA, the CDR3 is TGTGCCAGCAGCCATTTTCCCGACAGGGGGGGCTTTGGGGCCAACGTCCTGACTTTC. Amino acid sequence: CASSHFPDRGGFGANVLTF.

The V and J genes are TRBV6-5 and TRBJ2-6; no clear D gene. Germline V CDR1 and CDR2: MNHEY, SVGAGI. V dropped 0 bases and J dropped 0 bases, with 3 bases sitting between them. The CDR3 contains 15 residues. CDR3 amino acids: CASSYSTSGANVLTF. CDR3 nucleotides: TGTGCCAGCAGTTACTCTACCTCTGGGGCCAACGTCCTGACTTTC.

This clonotype was recorded many times. V is TRBV12-3 or TRBV12-4 and J is TRBJ2-7; D is unresolved. The CDR3 has 15 amino acids. V was pared by 3 bases and J by 2 bases, with 14 bases between. As DNA, the CDR3 is TGTGCCAGCAGTTTTTTGCGGTTTCCCACCTACGAGCAGTACTTC. It yields the protein CASSFLRFPTYEQYF.

V is TRBV10-3 and J is TRBJ1-2; 7 positions agree with TRBD1. Germline CDR1 reads ENHRY; CDR2 reads SYGVKD. The CDR3 sequence is 14 residues long. Losses at the gene ends were 6 bases for V and 1 base for J; bases not matched to a gene: 5. The CDR3 bases are TGTGCCATCAGGGCCGGGACAGTTAACTATGGCTACACCTTC. This translates into CAIRAGTVNYGYTF.

The rearrangement links TRBV5-6 to TRBJ1-2, with D maybe TRBD1 (5 bases). The V gene lost 4 bases and the J gene lost 11 bases, with 15 bases spanning the gap. The length of the CDR3 is 12 residues. Germline assignment: CDR1 SGHDT and CDR2 YYEEEE. CDR3 residues: CASSIGALEYTF. CDR3 DNA: TGTGCCAGCAGCATCGGGGCCTTGGAATACACCTTC.

The table lists this clonotype with a few counts. The chain uses TRBV5-1 and TRBJ1-1, with a weak D call TRBD1 (5 bases). V was shortened by 0 bases and J by 7 bases, with 7 bases between the two germline ends. This CDR3 is 12 amino acids long. The germline gives CDR1 SGHRS, CDR2 YFSETQ. This CDR3 is CASSLGGDEAFF. The CDR3 DNA follows: TGCGCCAGCAGCTTGGGAGGGGATGAAGCTTTCTTT.

The rearrangement joins TRBV4-1 to TRBJ2-5; possibly TRBD2 for D (5 bases). Germline assignment: CDR1 MGHRA and CDR2 YSYEKL. The ends were cut back, 3 bases at V and 2 bases at J, with 16 bases in the middle. The CDR3 sequence is 16 residues long. The CDR3 loop is CASSQYPGKEQETQYF. The CDR3 DNA sequence: TGCGCCAGCAGCCAGTACCCCGGGAAGGAACAAGAGACCCAGTACTTC.

The chain is built from TRBV5-1 and TRBJ1-2; 7 bases are a match to TRBD1. The CDR3 has 14 amino acids. The V gene's germline CDR1 is SGHRS and CDR2 YFSETQ. The ends lost 2 bases at V and 6 bases at J; junction bases unmatched: 7. The CDR3 DNA is TGCGCCAGCAGCTTTGGGGCAGGGGGGCATGGCTACACCTTC. Protein: CASSFGAGGHGYTF.

This clonotype showed up just once. The chain links TRBV5-1 to TRBJ2-7, with 8 bases matching TRBD1. The CDR3 extends over 14 amino acids. From germline, CDR1 is SGHRS and CDR2 YFSETQ. The trim removed 6 bases at V and 3 bases at J, leaving 8 bases unmatched. CDR3 protein: CASNPGQARYEQYF. In nucleotides, the CDR3 is TGCGCCAGCAACCCGGGACAGGCTCGCTACGAGCAGTACTTC.

The chain couples TRBV20-1 to TRBJ1-1; perhaps TRBD1 as D (5 bases). Looked up from germline, CDR1 is DFQATT and CDR2 is SNEGSKA (reference sequence). Trimming shortened V by 4 bases and J by 5 bases, and 14 bases separated the two germline ends. The CDR3 is made up of 13 amino acids. The CDR3, as DNA: TGCAGTGCTACAGGAGACAGTTGGACTGAAGCTTTCTTT. This translates into CSATGDSWTEAFF.

This clonotype occurred a few times. The chain is built from TRBV7-4 and TRBJ2-5; TRBD1 matches at 10 bases. There are 21 residues in the CDR3. The junction had 19 bases not matched to a gene; V was cut back by 3 bases and J by 0 bases. CDR1 is SGHVT, CDR2 SQSDAQ, per germline. The CDR3 sequence is CASSLGTGAPPSDPNQETQYF. CDR3 DNA: TGTGCCAGCAGCTTGGGGACAGGGGCACCCCCTTCCGACCCCAACCAAGAGACCCAGTACTTC.

The rearrangement joins TRBV27 to TRBJ2-1; 9 bases line up with TRBD1. This CDR3 comprises 15 residues. Germline loops: CDR1 MNHEY, CDR2 SMNVEV (reference sequence). Trimming took 4 bases from V and 2 from J; bases not matched to a gene: 3. The CDR3 DNA is TGTGCCAGCAGTTATGACAGGGGGACCTACAATGAGCAGTTCTTC. It codes for CASSYDRGTYNEQFF.

This clonotype has a handful of counts. This rearrangement joins TRBV20-1 to TRBJ2-5, with 12 nucleotides matching TRBD1. The V gene's germline CDR1 is DFQATT and CDR2 SNEGSKA (reference sequence). The CDR3 spans 17 residues. J lost 4 bases, V lost 0 bases, and 9 bases had no gene match. This chain's CDR3 is CSARDTKGQGAGETQYF. The CDR3 DNA sequence: TGCAGTGCTAGAGATACGAAGGGACAGGGGGCGGGAGAGACCCAGTACTTC.

As regards this clonotype: Sequence at one end of the junction differs from germline and may be a read error. This chain uses TRBV10-3 with TRBJ1-5; 7 bases map to TRBD1. CDR1 is ENHRY, CDR2 SYGVKD, per germline. This CDR3 region has 14 residues. CDR3 nucleotide sequence: TGTGCCATCAGTGGCCGGGACAGCAATCAGCCCCGGCATTTT. Translating it yields CAISGRDSNQPRHF.

Points on this clonotype: With a much larger clone just one base away, this may be a read error. The J gene is TRBJ2-7, the V gene TRBV15, with unresolved D. The germline CDR1 and CDR2 sequences are LNHNV and YYDKDF (reference sequence). The CDR3 covers 13 residues. The V end lost 4 bases, the J end lost 3 bases, and 10 bases lay between the germline ends. This CDR3 is CATSKGGNYEQYF. The CDR3 DNA is TGTGCCACCAGCAAGGGCGGAAACTACGAGCAGTACTTC.

The chain's CDR3 is CAWSGGRQDTQYF. The CDR3 DNA follows: TGTGCCTGGTCAGGTGGAAGGCAAGATACGCAGTATTTT. This rearrangement joins TRBV30 to TRBJ2-3; D gene uncertain. The V gene lost 5 bases and the J gene lost 5 bases, with 14 bases spanning the gap. Looked up from germline, CDR1 is GTSNPN and CDR2 is SVGIG (reference sequence). The CDR3 is made up of 13 amino acids.

This sequence joins TRBV5-5 and TRBJ1-2; TRBD1 is a possible D gene (5 bases). The CDR3 has 15 residues. CDR1 is SGHKS, CDR2 YYEKEE, per germline (reference sequence). Trimming pared 4 bases from V and 3 bases from J, leaving 16 bases between. The CDR3 DNA is TGTGCCAGCAGCCCCTTTGGCTGGGGGTACTATGGCTACACCTTC. Translating it yields CASSPFGWGYYGYTF.

The chain recombines TRBV5-1 with TRBJ2-6, with D perhaps TRBD2 (6 bases). In germline, CDR1 is SGHRS, CDR2 YFSETQ. The CDR3 is made up of 13 amino acids. V lost 5 bases and J lost 4, with 7 bases in between. This CDR3 is CASRGGGANVLTF. The CDR3 DNA reads as TGCGCCAGCAGGGGAGGAGGGGCCAACGTCCTGACTTTC. Variable domain in full (rest from reference TRBV5-1 and TRBJ2-6): KAGVTQTPRYLIKTRGQQVTLSCSPISGHRSVSWYQQTPGQGLQFLFEYFSETQRNKGNFPGRFSGRQFSNSRSEMNVSTLELGDSALYLCASRGGGANVLTFGAGSRLTVL.

This clonotype has a handful of counts. V usage is TRBV29-1 and J usage is TRBJ2-2; D call uncertain. Germline CDR1 and CDR2: SQVTM and ANQGSEA. There are 15 residues in the CDR3. The V end lost 4 bases, the J end lost 0 bases, and 12 bases lay between the germline ends. CDR3 protein: CSVVGAETNTGELFF. The CDR3 DNA follows: TGCAGCGTTGTAGGCGCGGAGACGAACACCGGGGAGCTGTTTTTT.